Presented here are 26 T cell receptor beta chains from one specimen sequenced in a study of cytomegalovirus exposure and HLA in healthy donors. Sequenced by immunoSEQ multiplex PCR; TCRdb stores in-frame clones only, minus some. The sample contains some 200,000 clones, roughly 88% of which appear only once. Input material: PBMCs. These receptors all come from a woman aged 25 to 39 in good health and CMV-seropositive.

A single count supports this clone. The chain employs TRBV28 and TRBJ1-2; D is possibly TRBD1 (5 bases). V lost 4 bases and J lost 8, with 23 bases in between. This CDR3 has 16 residues. Germline CDR1 MDHEN, CDR2 SYDVKM. The CDR3 region is CASSSSGTPLRYGYTF. The CDR3 coding sequence is TGTGCCAGCAGTTCTAGCGGGACCCCCCTTCGGTACGGCTACACCTTC.

This sequence joins TRBV9 and TRBJ2-1; 11 bases are shared with TRBD2. The CDR3 loop spans 15 amino acids. Germline V lookup: CDR1 SGDLS, CDR2 YYNGEE. Unmatched junction bases numbered 8, after V lost 3 bases and J lost 9 bases. The CDR3 reads CASSALTSGMGEQFF. The CDR3 DNA follows: TGTGCCAGCAGCGCACTGACTAGCGGGATGGGTGAGCAGTTCTTC.

The genes are TRBV19 and TRBJ2-2, with TRBD1 matching over 12 bases. This CDR3 contains 17 residues. V lost 1 base, J lost 4 bases, and 4 bases stayed unmatched. Germline CDR1 LNHDA, CDR2 SQIVND (reference sequence). The CDR3 DNA reads TGTGCCAGTAGTATAGTCCCGGGACAGGGGGCCACCGGGGAGCTGTTTTTT. Its translation: CASSIVPGQGATGELFF.

The chain combines TRBV4-1 with TRBJ1-4; no firm D call. Trimming pared 1 base from V and 5 bases from J, leaving 11 bases between. CDR1 and CDR2 (germline): MGHRA, YSYEKL. This CDR3 has 15 amino acids. DNA of the CDR3: TGCGCCAGCAGCCAAGTTGTGAAGCTAAATGAAAAACTGTTTTTT. As protein: CASSQVVKLNEKLFF.

This rearrangement joins TRBV4-2 to TRBJ2-7, with TRBD2 matching 11 bases. V lost 4 bases to trimming and J lost 7 bases; unmatched junction nucleotides: 15. CDR3 length: 17 amino acids. Germline loops: CDR1 LGHNA, CDR2 YNFKEQ. This CDR3 is CASSPGLAGGAAWEQYF. The DNA for the CDR3 is TGTGCCAGCAGCCCGGGGCTAGCGGGAGGTGCGGCTTGGGAGCAGTACTTC.

The gene calls are TRBV9 and TRBJ1-1; D possibly corresponds to TRBD1 (5 bases). The germline gives CDR1 SGDLS, CDR2 YYNGEE. There are 14 residues in the CDR3. The V end was cut by 2 bases, the J end by 3 bases, with 11 bases between. CDR3 DNA: TGTGCCAGCAGCGTTCAGAGGGACTACACTGAAGCTTTCTTT. Translation: CASSVQRDYTEAFF. Full variable domain (remainder filled in from reference TRBV9 and TRBJ1-1): DSGVTQTPKHLITATGQRVTLRCSPRSGDLSVYWYQQSLDQGLQFLIQYYNGEERAKGNILERFSAQQFPDLHSELNLSSLELGDSALYFCASSVQRDYTEAFFGQGTRLTVV.

The V and J genes are TRBV7-2 and TRBJ1-5; D gene uncertain. V was pared by 5 bases and J by 4 bases, with 18 bases between. This CDR3 is built from 16 residues. The germline gives CDR1 SGHTA, CDR2 FQGNSA. The CDR3 bases are TGTGCCAGCAGCCCATGGCGAGGAACTTCAAATCAGCCCCAGCATTTT. Its protein product is CASSPWRGTSNQPQHF.

The gene calls are TRBV19 and TRBJ1-4; weak D call: TRBD1 (6 bases). Per the germline V gene, CDR1 is LNHDA and CDR2 is SQIVND (reference sequence). V lost 7 bases, J lost 4 bases, and 13 bases lay in between. This CDR3 comprises 14 residues. The CDR3 region has the DNA TGTGCCAGTAAAGGGCAGGGGCTTAATGAAAAACTGTTTTTT. Amino acids: CASKGQGLNEKLFF.

This clone has a single count. The chain carries TRBV29-1 and TRBJ2-5; D perhaps matches TRBD2 (5 bases). From germline, CDR1 is SQVTM and CDR2 ANQGSEA. V lost 4 bases and J 1 base, leaving 13 bases between the germline ends. The CDR3 loop spans 14 amino acids. The CDR3 DNA reads as TGCAGCGTTGTTCGCGGGCTGCCCCAAGAGACCCAGTACTTC. As protein: CSVVRGLPQETQYF.

This clone is a singleton in its sample. The J gene is TRBJ1-3, the V gene TRBV10-3; possibly TRBD1 for D (6 bases). CDR1 and CDR2 (germline): ENHRY, SYGVKD. V was cut by 11 bases and J by 4 bases, with 18 bases left in between. The CDR3 extends over 14 amino acids. The CDR3 DNA sequence: TGTGCCGCGGACAGCCAGTTCGCCGGAAACACCATATATTTT. Encoded protein: CAADSQFAGNTIYF.

The J gene is TRBJ2-2, the V gene TRBV5-1; tentative D call: TRBD2 (6 bases). The length of the CDR3 is 18 residues. Trimming cost V 4 bases and J 5 bases, with 24 bases left between them. CDR1 is SGHRS and CDR2 is YFSETQ in the germline V gene. CDR3 residues: CASSPLGGGPPYTGELFF. CDR3 in DNA: TGCGCCAGCAGCCCGCTCGGGGGTGGCCCCCCTTATACCGGGGAGCTGTTTTTT.

The chain joins TRBV6-5 to TRBJ1-2; D is undetermined. V was clipped by 10 bases and J by 3 bases, with 9 bases between them. Looked up from germline, CDR1 is MNHEY and CDR2 is SVGAGI. CDR3 length equals 11 residues. In DNA, the CDR3 is TGTGCCACCTCGGGGTACTATGGCTACACCTTC. It codes for CATSGYYGYTF.

The chain carries TRBV11-3 and TRBJ2-3; D is unresolved. Deletions cut 1 base from V and 6 bases from J, with 20 bases between. The CDR3 runs 17 residues. Germline V gene sequence: CDR1 SGHNT, CDR2 YENEEA. The CDR3 DNA sequence: TGTGCCAGCAGCTTAGGAGTCTTCTCCTCCTTCCCGGATACGCAGTATTTT. Protein product: CASSLGVFSSFPDTQYF.

The chain has TRBV4-2 and TRBJ2-7; tentatively, D is TRBD2 (6 bases). The CDR3 length is 15 residues. Trimming took 1 base from V and 2 from J, leaving 12 bases between them. Germline V gives CDR1 LGHNA, CDR2 YNFKEQ. CDR3 amino acids: CASSQAAGTAYEQYF. The CDR3 DNA reads as TGTGCCAGCAGCCAAGCTGCGGGAACCGCCTACGAGCAGTACTTC.

The V gene is TRBV4-1, the J gene TRBJ1-5, with D uncertain. The germline V gene has CDR1 MGHRA and CDR2 YSYEKL. Trimming took 0 bases from V and 5 from J, leaving 5 bases between them. There are 13 residues in the CDR3. This CDR3 reads CASSQEEDQPQHF. CDR3 nucleotides: TGCGCCAGCAGCCAAGAGGAGGATCAGCCCCAGCATTTT.

The chain joins TRBV11-3 to TRBJ2-1; 12 bases map to TRBD2. Trimming cost V 5 bases and J 8 bases; bases outside gene matches: 7. Germline values: CDR1 SGHNT, CDR2 YENEEA. The CDR3 loop spans 15 amino acids. The CDR3 coding sequence is TGTGCCAGCAGCGGGACTAGCGGGTACTCGGATGAGCAGTTCTTC. It encodes CASSGTSGYSDEQFF.

V is TRBV4-1 and J is TRBJ2-7, with TRBD1 identical over 7 bases. Germline V gene sequence: CDR1 MGHRA, CDR2 YSYEKL. The CDR3 runs to 16 residues. V lost 1 base, J lost 5 bases, and 11 bases stayed unmatched. CDR3 protein: CASSQVQSDRAHEQYF. The CDR3 region has the DNA TGCGCCAGCAGCCAAGTCCAATCCGACAGGGCCCACGAGCAGTACTTC.

The V call is TRBV6-1, the J call TRBJ1-5, with 7 bases lining up with TRBD1. CDR1 and CDR2 (germline): MNHNS, SASEGT. J was trimmed by 1 base and V by 6 bases; bases with no gene match: 6. This CDR3 contains 15 residues. The CDR3 DNA sequence: TGTGCCAGCAGCACCGACAGGGCGAGCAATCAGCCCCAGCATTTT. Translated, it gives CASSTDRASNQPQHF.

The chain employs TRBV5-1 and TRBJ2-7; possibly TRBD2 for D (5 bases). With 4 bases removed from V and 1 base from J, the gap between germline ends came to 12 bases. CDR1 is SGHRS and CDR2 is YFSETQ in the germline V gene. This CDR3 contains 14 residues. In nucleotides, the CDR3 is TGCGCCAGCAGCCCGGGGTTTGTTTCCTACGAGCAGTACTTC. Protein product: CASSPGFVSYEQYF.

The chain employs TRBV28 and TRBJ2-2; 14 bases fit TRBD2. Germline loops: CDR1 MDHEN, CDR2 SYDVKM. V gave up 7 bases and J gave up 3 bases; unmatched junction bases: 7. This CDR3 is 17 amino acids long. CDR3 nucleotide sequence: TGTGCCAGCATCGGGACTAGCGGGAGCGGGTACACCGGGGAGCTGTTTTTT. Translating it yields CASIGTSGSGYTGELFF.

V is TRBV6-5 and J is TRBJ2-3, with D perhaps TRBD1 (5 bases). The germline gives CDR1 MNHEY, CDR2 SVGAGI. V was shortened by 7 bases and J by 6 bases, with 14 bases between the two germline ends. The CDR3 is made up of 13 amino acids. The CDR3 sequence: CASTAPPGDTQYF. The CDR3 nucleotides are TGTGCCAGCACGGCCCCTCCAGGGGATACGCAGTATTTT.

The chain carries TRBV19 and TRBJ2-7; 7 nucleotides match TRBD2. The ends lost 5 bases at V and 7 bases at J; junction bases unmatched: 8. Germline V CDR1 and CDR2: LNHDA, SQIVND (reference sequence). The CDR3 covers 13 residues. The CDR3 loop is CASSEVGGMEQYF. The CDR3 bases are TGTGCCAGTAGTGAGGTCGGGGGGATGGAGCAGTACTTC.

This chain joins TRBV5-1 and TRBJ1-1; D gene uncertain. From germline, CDR1 is SGHRS and CDR2 YFSETQ. Trimming stripped 2 bases from V and 5 bases from J, with 13 bases between. This CDR3 has 14 residues. As DNA, the CDR3 is TGCGCCAGCAGCTTAAGGGTTGAGGGAACTGAAGCTTTCTTT. The encoded protein is CASSLRVEGTEAFF.

The V gene is TRBV7-2, the J gene TRBJ2-7; possible D gene TRBD2, 5 bases. Germline loops: CDR1 SGHTA, CDR2 FQGNSA. This CDR3 region has 14 residues. Trimming shortened V by 4 bases and J by 7 bases, and 17 bases separated the two germline ends. CDR3: CASSSGRDLSEQYF. The CDR3 DNA reads TGTGCCAGCAGCTCGGGCCGGGATTTAAGTGAGCAGTACTTC.

This sequence joins TRBV6-4 and TRBJ1-1, with D unresolved. CDR3 length: 13 residues. The germline CDR1 and CDR2 sequences are MRHNA and SNTAGT. Trimming pared 5 bases from V and 5 bases from J, leaving 12 bases between. For the CDR3, the DNA is TGTGCCAGCAGTCGAGAGGTGAGGACTGAAGCTTTCTTT. Protein: CASSREVRTEAFF.

The chain is built from TRBV5-1 and TRBJ1-1; weak D call: TRBD1 (5 bases). This CDR3 comprises 14 residues. Germline loops: CDR1 SGHRS, CDR2 YFSETQ. Trimming stripped 4 bases from V and 5 bases from J, with 15 bases between. The CDR3 DNA reads as TGCGCCAGCAGCATCTCGGGACTGGAGACTGAAGCTTTCTTT. Amino acids: CASSISGLETEAFF.